This TCR beta chain was profiled in a study of shared T cell receptors in the human thymus (dated by TCRdb to the early 2020s). Concerning the study at large: The study examined how self-reactive, shared T-cell receptor alpha chains are generated in the human thymus.

For this clone: The antigen it binds to is not known. No clone much larger than this one lies a single base away; base qualities are absent.

The library was made by the immunoSEQ multiplex PCR assay. In TCRdb, the immuneACCESS table is reduced to in-frame sequences with V and J assigned. These tables do not hold every clone; where another copy was compared, an unresolved V gene accounts for under half, and the others remain unexplained. This sample is represented by hundreds of thousands of clones; roughly 90% of them were singletons. The top ten hold 0.01% of the sample. The germline V gene supplies CDR1 SGHDT and CDR2 YYEEEE. V is cut by 4 bases and J by 5 bases, and the space between the germline ends is 19 bases. The CDR3 runs 16 amino acids, cysteine and phenylalanine included. The read is trimmed to its CDR3 DNA, 48 bases read in frame from base 1. In addition, the sample was reused for a study of human thymus T cells. Taken from the second paper: Immunologically healthy infants undergoing open corrective cardiac surgery for congenital heart defects in Finland were used as donors. Thymus tissue was obtained as surgical resects removed during corrective cardiac surgery. V and J gene segment usage appeared biased in both thymic and peripheral blood repertoires. The related research reported highly overlapping thymic TCR repertoires among unrelated individuals. TCR alpha and beta repertoires from about 8 infant thymus samples and a few related peripheral blood samples were characterized in the study. Donor ages ranged from roughly 6 to 250 days, and the cohort comprised about six male and two female infants. Thymocytes were released mechanically from tissue and stored at -70 °C as pellets of about 9-32 million cells. A QIAsymphony instrument was used to extract genomic DNA from frozen cell pellets. The immunoSEQ multiplex PCR assay was used to amplify the TCRB and TCRAD loci from a standardized amount of quality-controlled genomic DNA. The V(D)J region was spanned by amplicons of a length sufficient to cover the CDR3 and to identify V and J genes. The commercial immunoSEQ service was used to sequence amplicons on an Illumina platform. Primer bias and sequencing errors were corrected as previously described, and TCRAD and TCRB definitions were based on the IMGT database. immunoSEQ Analyzer 3.0 and VDJTools were used for repertoire analysis, which covered basic statistics, V/J segment usage, diversity estimates, rarefaction and pairwise overlap. Diversity was estimated with Chao1, ChaoE, Efron-Thisted, Shannon and inverse Simpson indices, and also on datasets down-sampled to the smallest sample. Repertoire overlap was assessed by strict matching of CDR3 nucleotide sequence, V gene and J gene, and clustering was done by Jaccard-based multidimensional scaling. On average, thymus samples yielded 750,000 to 1,000,000 unique TCRB clonotypes, whereas blood samples yielded around 88,000.

The sequencing sample was made of thymocytes. This receptor was obtained from a boy under three years old with a congenital heart defect. Donor details come from another sample of the same person, matched by shared clones. The rearrangement combines TRBV5-6 with TRBJ2-1; TRBD2 is possibly the D segment (6 matching bases). In nucleotides, the sequence is TGTGCCAGCAGCCGGCCCCGGGACTTCATGAACAATGAGCAGTTCTTC. Protein translation: CASSRPRDFMNNEQFF.